This entry features one TCR beta chain sequence. Its antigen is not known. This sample is drawn from a study of OX40 agonist ivuxolimab in advanced cancers. The wider study: Each patient was given ivuxolimab into a vein every 2 weeks, at 0.01 to 10 mg/kg.

The CDR3 spans 14 residues. Trimming left V 5 bases short and J 3 bases short, with 11 bases between. Germline assignment: CDR1 SEHNR and CDR2 FQNEAQ (reference sequence). General study points: Averaged across samples, CD8+ T cells carried more expanded clones than CD4+ did.

Clones were sequenced by immunoSEQ multiplex PCR, and TCRdb holds only the in-frame ones, with some missing. The table shows about 64,000 clones, with about 87% occurring only once. The clonotype was recovered from an adult with an advanced solid tumor such as melanoma, head and neck, liver or kidney cancer. This chain links TRBV7-9 with TRBJ2-4; D possibly matches TRBD1 or TRBD2 (5 bases each). The specimen comprised CD4+ or CD8+ T cells sorted from blood, sampled in a trial of the OX40 agonist ivuxolimab. The CDR3 here is CASSNRDHKNIQYF. CDR3 bases: TGTGCCAGCAGCAACCGGGACCACAAAAACATTCAGTACTTC. The full variable domain, in which reference TRBV7-9 and TRBJ2-4 provide the parts outside the CDR3, is DTGVSQNPRHKITKRGQNVTFRCDPISEHNRLYWYRQTLGQGPEFLTYFQNEAQLEKSRLLSDRFSAERPKGSFSTLEIQRTEQGDSAMYLCASSNRDHKNIQYFGAGTRLSVL.